This T cell receptor beta chain was documented in a study of cytomegalovirus exposure and HLA in healthy donors. The PCR employed 60 Vbeta primers together with 13 Jbeta primers. The assay was immunoSEQ multiplex PCR, and TCRdb's table has in-frame clones only and misses some. The sample holds 100,000 or so clones; roughly 82% are singletons and the top ten take more than 0.95%. This clone was seen only a few times. Its specificity is unknown. Study-wide points: A later analysis, which compared TCR beta chains of equal frequency, found the HLA-associated ones more clonally expanded. As was reported, the HLA-A and HLA-B alleles of most subjects were accurately predicted from TCR beta sequences. Later on, a genetic analysis was performed. It linked a missense variant in DCLRE1C with V- and J-gene trimming of TCR beta. An Asian-associated ancestry cluster reportedly showed fewer N-insertions than the roughly 670-donor mean in a later analysis.

This receptor was taken from a woman aged 18-29 years in good health and CMV-seronegative. Specimen: PBMCs.

CDR3 amino acids: CAISDRETQYF. CDR3 nucleotides: TGTGCCATCAGTGATCGTGAGACCCAGTACTTC. J is TRBJ2-5 and V is TRBV10-3; D remains unclear. In germline, CDR1 is ENHRY, CDR2 SYGVKD. This CDR3 spans 11 amino acids. Trimming stripped 3 bases from V and 5 bases from J, with 4 bases between.